A single TCR beta chain is shown here with its context. Antigen unknown. Production of TCR beta cDNA relied on 5'RACE template switching with UMIs. From its re-call of the 5' RACE reads, TCRdb lists each CDR3 protein once, without DNA. The repertoire shows about 300,000 distinct CDR3 sequences; the top ten hold roughly 4.2%. Germline V gene lookup returns CDR1 SGHTA and CDR2 FQGNSA. The CDR3 consists of 16 residues. This record belongs to a study of T cells expressing NK-cell markers. Study-level points and caveats: Leadership of the CD3+CD56-NKG2C+ fraction also belonged to these clonotypes in a handful of donors.

Source material: blood T cells: a sorted CD56 or NKG2C T cell subset, CD4+ or CD8+ T cells, or bulk PBMC T cells (not recorded which). The TCR was taken from a woman between 18 and 69 years old in good health. J is TRBJ1-6 and V is TRBV7-2; absent DNA, TCRdb's TRBD1 call cannot be checked. The CDR3 loop reads CASSSTGAGGFSPLHF.